A single sample gave rise to the 25 T cell receptor beta chains below, sequenced in a study of blood T cell repertoires in COVID-19. Method: immunoSEQ multiplex PCR; TCRdb's copy keeps in-frame clones and lacks some. The table lists 290,000 or so clones, roughly nine tenths of them singletons. Sequencing was done on a sample of peripheral blood. The receptor set was obtained from a woman younger than 45 with COVID-19, enrolled during active disease.

V is TRBV19 and J is TRBJ2-2; D might be TRBD2 (5 bases). V was pared by 9 bases and J by 5 bases, with 10 bases between. CDR3 size: 12 residues. In germline, CDR1 is LNHDA, CDR2 SQIVND (reference sequence). This CDR3 is CASGLETGELFF. The CDR3 DNA reads as TGTGCCAGCGGACTGGAGACCGGGGAGCTGTTTTTT.

This clone was counted once. V is TRBV30 and J is TRBJ1-1; possibly TRBD1 for D (5 bases). This CDR3 has 12 residues. CDR1 GTSNPN and CDR2 SVGIG come from the germline V gene (reference sequence). The germline V and J ends were trimmed by 4 bases and 2 bases, with 8 bases remaining between them. This CDR3 reads CAWIDSNTEAFF. The CDR3 bases are TGTGCCTGGATTGACAGTAACACTGAAGCTTTCTTT.

V usage is TRBV27 and J usage is TRBJ1-6; D may be TRBD1 (5 bases). This CDR3 contains 13 residues. Trimming took 2 bases from V and 10 from J, leaving 9 bases between them. Per the germline V gene, CDR1 is MNHEY and CDR2 is SMNVEV (reference sequence). CDR3: CASSLGGRSPLHF. The CDR3 nucleotides are TGTGCCAGCAGTTTAGGGGGGAGATCACCCCTCCACTTT.

This chain uses TRBV6-5 with TRBJ1-5; D is perhaps TRBD1 (5 bases). This CDR3 is 13 amino acids long. V lost 9 bases and J 0 bases, leaving 9 bases between the germline ends. The germline CDR1 and CDR2 sequences are MNHEY and SVGAGI. The chain's CDR3 is CASGGHSNQPQHF. DNA for the CDR3: TGTGCCAGTGGCGGACATAGCAATCAGCCCCAGCATTTT.

The V gene is TRBV19, the J gene TRBJ2-6, with D tentatively TRBD2 (5 bases). CDR3 length: 17 residues. V lost 6 bases and J lost 0, with 15 bases in between. Germline CDR1 LNHDA, CDR2 SQIVND (reference sequence). The DNA of the CDR3 is TGTGCCAGTAGATACGGGGAAGGGTACTCTGGGGCCAACGTCCTGACTTTC. Its translation is CASRYGEGYSGANVLTF.

The chain is built from TRBV5-1 and TRBJ2-3; TRBD2 aligns across 9 bases. Trimming cost V 0 bases and J 2 bases; bases outside gene matches: 4. Per the germline V gene, CDR1 is SGHRS and CDR2 is YFSETQ. This CDR3 contains 16 residues. This chain's CDR3 is CASSLALAGLTDTQYF. In DNA form, the CDR3 reads TGCGCCAGCAGCTTGGCACTAGCGGGCCTCACAGATACGCAGTATTTT.

The gene calls are TRBV27 and TRBJ1-2; D perhaps matches TRBD1 (5 bases). The CDR3 loop spans 16 amino acids. Per germline, CDR1 MNHEY and CDR2 SMNVEV (reference sequence). V was shortened by 3 bases and J by 8 bases, with 22 bases between the two germline ends. CDR3: CASSFSIDVGGGGYTF. In nucleotides, the CDR3 is TGTGCCAGCAGTTTTTCCATCGACGTGGGGGGAGGCGGCTACACCTTC.

The V and J genes are TRBV7-6 and TRBJ2-2; 7 nucleotides line up with TRBD2. The germline CDR1 and CDR2 sequences are SGHVS and FNYEAQ. This CDR3 region has 16 residues. Trimming removed 1 base from V and 6 bases from J; junction bases left unmatched: 8. The CDR3 is CASSLGGGSLAGELFF. Written as DNA, the CDR3 is TGTGCCAGCAGCTTAGGTGGCGGGAGTTTGGCCGGGGAGCTGTTTTTT.

This chain links TRBV19 with TRBJ2-7; 9 bases agree with TRBD1. V gave up 7 bases and J gave up 1 base; unmatched junction bases: 5. The CDR3 length is 14 residues. Germline CDR1 is LNHDA and CDR2 is SQIVND (reference sequence). CDR3 DNA: TGTGCCAGTAAGCGGACAGGGGATTCCTACGAGCAGTACTTC. Translating it yields CASKRTGDSYEQYF.

The chain joins TRBV3-1 (or the pseudogene TRBV3-2) to TRBJ2-7, with D tentatively TRBD1 (6 bases). In germline, CDR1 is LGHDT, CDR2 YNNKEL (reference sequence). The ends were cut back, 5 bases at V and 0 bases at J, with 8 bases in the middle. The CDR3 extends over 13 amino acids. The CDR3 region is CASSGDNSYEQYF. Here the CDR3 DNA reads TGTGCCAGCAGCGGGGACAACTCCTACGAGCAGTACTTC.

This clone was detected only once. This chain uses TRBV19 with TRBJ2-5, with 9 bases lining up with TRBD1. CDR1 and CDR2 (germline): LNHDA, SQIVND (reference sequence). The CDR3 totals 15 residues. After removal of 4 bases from V and 4 bases from J, the junction contained 7 bases not matched to a gene. The CDR3 bases are TGTGCCAGTAGTACCGGACAGGGGAGGAGAGAGACCCAGTACTTC. This gives the protein CASSTGQGRRETQYF.

This clone was detected a few times. Here the CDR3 DNA reads TGCAGCGTTGAACGGCAGGGTAATGGCTACACCTTC. Its translation: CSVERQGNGYTF. The chain carries TRBV29-1 and TRBJ1-2, with a tentative D call TRBD1 (5 bases). Germline values: CDR1 SQVTM, CDR2 ANQGSEA. The CDR3 is 12 amino acids. V was clipped by 2 bases and J by 6 bases, with 10 bases between them.

This clone occurred once. This sequence joins TRBV6-5 and TRBJ1-3; weak D call: TRBD1 (5 bases). In germline, CDR1 is MNHEY, CDR2 SVGAGI. V dropped 8 bases and J dropped 0 bases, with 14 bases sitting between them. The CDR3 runs 15 residues. The CDR3, as DNA: TGTGCCAGCTGGGGGGACGTTCGCTCTGGAAACACCATATATTTT. Protein: CASWGDVRSGNTIYF.

The rearrangement uses TRBV5-1 and TRBJ2-5; the D is unclear. The CDR3 sequence is 14 residues long. The germline CDR1 and CDR2 sequences are SGHRS and YFSETQ. V was cut by 0 bases and J by 3 bases, with 9 bases left in between. The chain's CDR3 is CASSLELTEETQYF. The DNA for the CDR3 is TGCGCCAGCAGCTTGGAACTTACAGAAGAGACCCAGTACTTC. The full variable domain, with the rest looked up from reference TRBV5-1 and TRBJ2-5, is KAGVTQTPRYLIKTRGQQVTLSCSPISGHRSVSWYQQTPGQGLQFLFEYFSETQRNKGNFPGRFSGRQFSNSRSEMNVSTLELGDSALYLCASSLELTEETQYFGPGTRLLVL.

This chain uses TRBV28 with TRBJ2-3; D may be TRBD1 (5 bases). The CDR3 runs to 14 residues. Deletions cut 7 bases from V and 2 bases from J, with 13 bases between. Germline assignment: CDR1 MDHEN and CDR2 SYDVKM. The CDR3 reads CASTPTAYTDTQYF. The CDR3 nucleotides read TGTGCCAGCACCCCGACAGCTTACACAGATACGCAGTATTTT.

This chain's CDR3 is CAINPGQGDGYTF. The CDR3 DNA follows: TGTGCCATCAACCCGGGACAGGGAGATGGCTACACCTTC. The J gene is TRBJ1-2, the V gene TRBV10-3, with 9 nucleotides matching TRBD1. Germline loops: CDR1 ENHRY, CDR2 SYGVKD. With 7 bases clipped from V and 6 bases from J, the junction kept 6 bases outside the gene matches. CDR3 size: 13 residues.

V usage is TRBV19 and J usage is TRBJ1-5, with 7 nucleotides matching TRBD1. Germline V gene data show CDR1 as LNHDA and CDR2 as SQIVND (reference sequence). With 1 base clipped from V and 9 bases from J, the junction kept 3 bases outside the gene matches. This CDR3 has 13 residues. CDR3 protein: CASSIGQGGPQHF. The CDR3 bases are TGTGCCAGTAGTATAGGTCAGGGGGGGCCCCAGCATTTT.

This chain uses TRBV12-5 with TRBJ1-1; 7 bases match TRBD1. V lost 4 bases and J lost 1; bases outside the gene matches: 9. The CDR3 runs to 16 residues. The V gene's germline CDR1 is LGHNT and CDR2 FRNRAP. Here the CDR3 DNA reads TGTGCTAGTGGTTCGATCCGACAGGGCCAGAACACTGAAGCTTTCTTT. As protein: CASGSIRQGQNTEAFF.

CDR3: CASSFHRSHGYTF. As DNA, the CDR3 is TGTGCCAGCAGCTTTCACAGGTCTCATGGCTACACCTTC. The rearrangement links TRBV7-8 to TRBJ1-2; TRBD1 is a possible D gene (5 bases). The length of the CDR3 is 13 residues. Germline V gene data show CDR1 as SGHVS and CDR2 as FQNEAQ. Trimming removed 3 bases from V and 6 bases from J, with 11 bases in between.

The CDR3 DNA sequence: TGTGCCAGCAGTGAGGGACCGGACAGGTCAAGTGACCAGTACTTC. Translation gives CASSEGPDRSSDQYF. The genes are TRBV6-1 and TRBJ2-5; TRBD1 matches 7 bases. The CDR3 sequence is 15 residues long. V was pared by 3 bases and J by 10 bases, with 14 bases of the junction left unmatched. Germline assignment: CDR1 MNHNS and CDR2 SASEGT.

This sequence joins TRBV5-1 and TRBJ2-7; possibly TRBD1 for D (6 bases). V lost 0 bases and J lost 6, with 13 bases in between. Germline V gene lookup returns CDR1 SGHRS and CDR2 YFSETQ. The CDR3 has 14 residues. DNA of the CDR3: TGCGCCAGCAGCTTGGAAGGGGGACGGACCGAGCAGTACTTC. This sequence encodes CASSLEGGRTEQYF.

This chain connects TRBV30 to TRBJ1-3; TRBD1 matches 8 bases. Trimming at V came to 4 bases and at J to 2 bases, leaving 7 bases not matched to a gene. The CDR3 extends over 15 amino acids. Germline V CDR1 and CDR2: GTSNPN, SVGIG (reference sequence). The CDR3 is CAWKRTGLAGNTIYF. The CDR3 bases are TGTGCCTGGAAGAGGACAGGGCTCGCTGGAAACACCATATATTTT.

The chain has TRBV6-5 and TRBJ2-5, with 14 bases that match TRBD2. This CDR3 comprises 13 residues. In germline, CDR1 is MNHEY, CDR2 SVGAGI. Trimming removed 8 bases from V and 4 bases from J; junction bases left unmatched: 0. The CDR3 sequence is CASGTSGRETQYF. The CDR3 DNA reads TGTGCCAGCGGGACTAGCGGGAGAGAGACCCAGTACTTC.

The J gene is TRBJ2-1, the V gene TRBV11-2; 7 nucleotides agree with TRBD1. The trim removed 5 bases at V and 4 bases at J, leaving 5 bases unmatched. This CDR3 is 14 amino acids long. Germline values: CDR1 SGHAT, CDR2 FQNNGV. The CDR3 protein is CASSTTGQYNEQFF. As DNA, the CDR3 is TGTGCCAGCAGCACGACGGGACAGTACAATGAGCAGTTCTTC.

The chain combines TRBV13 with TRBJ1-2; 9 bases fit TRBD1. The length of the CDR3 is 17 residues. From germline, CDR1 is PRHDT and CDR2 FYEKMQ (reference sequence). The trim removed 1 base at V and 9 bases at J, leaving 15 bases unmatched. The DNA for the CDR3 is TGTGCCAGCAGCTTAGTACCTCGTGACAGGGGGATTCCCAGCTACACCTTC. Its translation: CASSLVPRDRGIPSYTF. The full variable domain, rest sourced from reference TRBV13 and TRBJ1-2, is AAGVIQSPRHLIKEKRETATLKCYPIPRHDTVYWYQQGPGQDPQFLISFYEKMQSDKGSIPDRFSAQQFSDYHSELNMSSLELGDSALYFCASSLVPRDRGIPSYTFGSGTRLTVV.